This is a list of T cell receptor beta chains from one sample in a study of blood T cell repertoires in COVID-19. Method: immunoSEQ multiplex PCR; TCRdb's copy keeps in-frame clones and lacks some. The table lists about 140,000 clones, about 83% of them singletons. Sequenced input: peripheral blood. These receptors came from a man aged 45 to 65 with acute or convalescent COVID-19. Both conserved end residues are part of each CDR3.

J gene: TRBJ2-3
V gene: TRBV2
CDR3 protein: CASRELMISTDTQYF

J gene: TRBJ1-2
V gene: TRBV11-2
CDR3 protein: CASSLDIGQGSGYTF

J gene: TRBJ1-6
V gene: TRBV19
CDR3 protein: CASSPGGSYSPLHF

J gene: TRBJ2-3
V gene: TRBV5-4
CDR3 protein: CASSLAKGTSPDTDTQYF

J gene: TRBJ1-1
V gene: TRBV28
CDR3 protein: CASSLRQGGTEAFF

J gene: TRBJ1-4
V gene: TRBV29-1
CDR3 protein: CSVHNTGGENEKLFF

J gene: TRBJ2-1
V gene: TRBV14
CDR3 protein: CASTDFRPDNEQFF

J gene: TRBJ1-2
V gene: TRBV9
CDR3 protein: CASSAWDSQTYGYTF

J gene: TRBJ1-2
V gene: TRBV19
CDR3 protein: CASSIGLNYGYTF

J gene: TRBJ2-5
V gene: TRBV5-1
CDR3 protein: CASSLSGTPGGETQYF

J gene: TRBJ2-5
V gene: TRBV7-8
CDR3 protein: CASSLGTTRGETQYF

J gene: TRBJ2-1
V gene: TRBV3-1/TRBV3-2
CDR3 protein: CASSLTSGGNEQFF

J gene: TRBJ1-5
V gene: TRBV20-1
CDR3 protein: CSASGGQPQHF

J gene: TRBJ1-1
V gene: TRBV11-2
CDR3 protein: CASSLDPRGPSTNTEAFF

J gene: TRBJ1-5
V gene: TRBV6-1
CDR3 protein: CASSESKPQHF

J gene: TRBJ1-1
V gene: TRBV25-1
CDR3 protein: CASSQAGGLAEAFF

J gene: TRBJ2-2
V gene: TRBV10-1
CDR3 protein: CASSAGRATGELFF

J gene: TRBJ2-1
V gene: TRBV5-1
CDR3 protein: CASSRQVASSYNEQFF

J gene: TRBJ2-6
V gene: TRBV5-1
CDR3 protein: CASSLGQGAYGANVLTF

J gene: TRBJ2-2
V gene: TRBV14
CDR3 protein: CASSQDLGGGGELFF

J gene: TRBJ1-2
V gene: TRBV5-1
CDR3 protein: CASSSQTGDYGYTF

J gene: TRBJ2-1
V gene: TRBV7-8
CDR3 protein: CASSTGPLNEQFF

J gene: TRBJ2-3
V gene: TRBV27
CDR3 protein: CASSYLAGGHTDTQYF

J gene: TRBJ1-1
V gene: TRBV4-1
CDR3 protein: CASSQGRVGRNTEAFF

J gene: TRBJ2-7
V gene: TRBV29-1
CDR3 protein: CSVRQTGGKGPYEQYF

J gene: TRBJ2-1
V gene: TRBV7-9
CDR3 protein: CASSHDTAYNEQFF

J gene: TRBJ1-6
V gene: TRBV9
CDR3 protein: CASSGGQGGAPLHF

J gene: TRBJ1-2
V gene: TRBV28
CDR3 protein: CASSPDREGGYTF

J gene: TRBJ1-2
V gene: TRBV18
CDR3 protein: CASSPESNYGYTF

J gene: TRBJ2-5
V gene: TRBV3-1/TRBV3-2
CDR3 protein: CASSLTPDSLETQYF

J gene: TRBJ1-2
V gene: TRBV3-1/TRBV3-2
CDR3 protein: CASSEGTGNYGYTF

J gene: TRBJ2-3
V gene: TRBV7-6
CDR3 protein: CASSLGEGIPDTQYF

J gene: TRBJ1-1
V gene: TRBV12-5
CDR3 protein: CASGLEQGTEAFF

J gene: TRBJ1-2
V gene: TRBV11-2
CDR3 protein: CASSANQGVYGYTF

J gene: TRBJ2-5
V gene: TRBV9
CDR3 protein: CASSPMGTSGGRETQYF

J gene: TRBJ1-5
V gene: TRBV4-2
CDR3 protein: CASSQDSEGTYGNQPQHF

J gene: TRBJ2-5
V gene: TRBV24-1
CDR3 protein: CATSDPGTSGGLETQYF

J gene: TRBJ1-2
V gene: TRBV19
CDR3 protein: CASTPDRGLSGYTF

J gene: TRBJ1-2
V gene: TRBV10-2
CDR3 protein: CASRSGVGYTF

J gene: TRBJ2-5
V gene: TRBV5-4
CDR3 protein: CASSRGGAGEETQYF

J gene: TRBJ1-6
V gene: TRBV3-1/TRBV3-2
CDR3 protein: CASSPGTGDPLHF

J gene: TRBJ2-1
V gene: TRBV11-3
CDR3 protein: CASSSGNEGNEQFF

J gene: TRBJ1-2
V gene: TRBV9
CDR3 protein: CASSVDDSRNYGYTF

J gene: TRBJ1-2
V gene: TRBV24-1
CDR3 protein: CATSEPGTDYGYTF

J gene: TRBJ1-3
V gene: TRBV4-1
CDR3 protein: CASSQGPTGTGNTIYF

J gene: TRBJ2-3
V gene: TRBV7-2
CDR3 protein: CASSLGLAGDSDTQYF

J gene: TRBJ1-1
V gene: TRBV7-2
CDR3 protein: CASSLDGGSGTEAFF

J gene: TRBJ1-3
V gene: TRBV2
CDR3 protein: CASLRQNEIGNTIYF

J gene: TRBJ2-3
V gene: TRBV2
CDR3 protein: CASRVSGGAPQDTQYF